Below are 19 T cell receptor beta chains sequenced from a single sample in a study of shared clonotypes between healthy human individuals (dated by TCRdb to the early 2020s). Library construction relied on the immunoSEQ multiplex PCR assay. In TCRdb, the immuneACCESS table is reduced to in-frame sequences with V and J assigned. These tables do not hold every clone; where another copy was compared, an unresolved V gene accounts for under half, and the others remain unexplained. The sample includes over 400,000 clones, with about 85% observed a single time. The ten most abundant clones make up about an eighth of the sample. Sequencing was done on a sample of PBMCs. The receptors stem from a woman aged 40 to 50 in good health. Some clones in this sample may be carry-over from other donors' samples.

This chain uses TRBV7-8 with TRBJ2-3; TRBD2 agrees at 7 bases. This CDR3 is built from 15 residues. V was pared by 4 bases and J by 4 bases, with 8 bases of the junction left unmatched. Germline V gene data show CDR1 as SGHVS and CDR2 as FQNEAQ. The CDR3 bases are TGTGCCAGCAGCTCGTCCCGGGGGAGGGCAGATACGCAGTATTTT. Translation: CASSSSRGRADTQYF.

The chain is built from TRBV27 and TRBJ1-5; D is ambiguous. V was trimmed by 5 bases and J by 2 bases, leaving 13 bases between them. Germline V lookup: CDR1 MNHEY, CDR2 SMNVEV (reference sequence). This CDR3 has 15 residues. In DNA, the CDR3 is TGTGCCAGCAGTAGGATGTCGTCGGGCAATCAGCCCCAGCATTTT. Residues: CASSRMSSGNQPQHF.

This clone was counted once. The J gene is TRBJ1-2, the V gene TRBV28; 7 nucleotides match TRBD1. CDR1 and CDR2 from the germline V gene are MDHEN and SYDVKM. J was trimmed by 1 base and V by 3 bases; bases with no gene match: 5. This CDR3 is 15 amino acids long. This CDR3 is CASSFPGGFNYGYTF. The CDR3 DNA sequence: TGTGCCAGCAGTTTCCCAGGGGGGTTTAACTATGGCTACACCTTC.

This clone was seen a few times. The CDR3 nucleotides are TGCGCCAGCAGTGCATCTGGGGCCAACGTCCTGACTTTC. Its protein is CASSASGANVLTF. V gene TRBV5-1 combines with J gene TRBJ2-6; D is undetermined. The CDR3 runs 13 residues. Trimming left V 5 bases short and J 1 base short, with 4 bases between. CDR1 is SGHRS and CDR2 is YFSETQ in the germline V gene. Full variable domain (rest looked up from reference TRBV5-1 and TRBJ2-6): KAGVTQTPRYLIKTRGQQVTLSCSPISGHRSVSWYQQTPGQGLQFLFEYFSETQRNKGNFPGRFSGRQFSNSRSEMNVSTLELGDSALYLCASSASGANVLTFGAGSRLTVL.

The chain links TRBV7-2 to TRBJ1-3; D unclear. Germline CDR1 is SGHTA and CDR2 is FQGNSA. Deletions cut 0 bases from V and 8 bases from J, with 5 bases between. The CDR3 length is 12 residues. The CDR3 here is CASSLAGYTIYF. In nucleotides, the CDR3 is TGTGCCAGCAGCTTAGCAGGATACACCATATATTTT. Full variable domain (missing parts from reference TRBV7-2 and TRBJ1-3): GAGVSQSPSNKVTEKGKDVELRCDPISGHTALYWYRQSLGQGLEFLIYFQGNSAPDKSGLPSDRFSAERTGGSVSTLTIQRTQQEDSAVYLCASSLAGYTIYFGEGSWLTVV.

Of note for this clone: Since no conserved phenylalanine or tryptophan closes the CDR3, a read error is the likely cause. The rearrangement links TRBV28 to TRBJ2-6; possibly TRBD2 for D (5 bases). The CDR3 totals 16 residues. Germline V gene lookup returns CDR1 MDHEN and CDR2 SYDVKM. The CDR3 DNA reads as TGTGCCAGTAGTTTATTACGGGATACTGGGGCCAACGTCCTGACTTCC. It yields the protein CASSLLRDTGANVLTS.

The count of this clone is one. The DNA of the CDR3 is TGTGCCAGCAGTTTAGCGGACAGTAATGAAAAACTGTTTTTT. Residues: CASSLADSNEKLFF. The chain recombines TRBV28 with TRBJ1-4, with TRBD1 as a possible D gene (6 bases). V lost 2 bases and J 4 bases, leaving 8 bases between the germline ends. Germline CDR1 is MDHEN and CDR2 is SYDVKM. The CDR3 has 14 residues.

CDR3 sequence (DNA): TGTGCCAGCGGAGGACAGGGGTACAATGAGCAGTTCTTC. Its translation is CASGGQGYNEQFF. This chain links TRBV7-6 with TRBJ2-1; 9 bases agree with TRBD1. V lost 8 bases, J lost 4 bases, and 3 bases stayed unmatched. CDR3 length: 13 residues. Germline assignment: CDR1 SGHVS and CDR2 FNYEAQ.

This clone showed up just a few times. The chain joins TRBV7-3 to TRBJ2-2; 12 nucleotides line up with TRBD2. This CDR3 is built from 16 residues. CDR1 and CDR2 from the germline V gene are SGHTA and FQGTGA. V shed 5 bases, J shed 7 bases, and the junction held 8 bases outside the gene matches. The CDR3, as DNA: TGTGCCAGCAGCCCCAGACTAGCGGGAGATGACGGGGAGCTGTTTTTT. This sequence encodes CASSPRLAGDDGELFF.

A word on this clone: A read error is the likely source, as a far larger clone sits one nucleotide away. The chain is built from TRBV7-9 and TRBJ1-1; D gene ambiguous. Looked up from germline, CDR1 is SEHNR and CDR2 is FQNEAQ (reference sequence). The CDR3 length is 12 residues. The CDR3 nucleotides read TGTGCCAGCAGCCCTAGGGATACTGAAGCTTCCTTT. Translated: CASSPRDTEASF.

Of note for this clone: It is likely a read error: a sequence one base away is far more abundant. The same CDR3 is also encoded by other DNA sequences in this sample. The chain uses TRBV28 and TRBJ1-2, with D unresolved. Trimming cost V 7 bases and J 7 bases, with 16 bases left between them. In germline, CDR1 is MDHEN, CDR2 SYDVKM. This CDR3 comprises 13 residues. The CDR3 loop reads CASKFSLQGGYTF. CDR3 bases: TGTGCCAGCAAGTTTTCCCTCCAAGGTGGCTACACCTTC.

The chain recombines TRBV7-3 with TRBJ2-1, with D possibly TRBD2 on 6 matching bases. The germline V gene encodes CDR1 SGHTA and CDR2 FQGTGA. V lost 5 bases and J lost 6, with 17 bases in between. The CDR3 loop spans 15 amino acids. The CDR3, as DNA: TGTGCCAGCAGCCCTACGCGGGACGAACTCAATGAGCAGTTCTTC. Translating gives CASSPTRDELNEQFF.

In nucleotides, the CDR3 is TGTGCCAGCAGCCAAGGACGGCTTGGCGGAAACACCATATATTTT. As protein: CASSQGRLGGNTIYF. This chain joins TRBV14 and TRBJ1-3; D gene unclear. Between the trimmed V and J ends, which lost 1 base and 4 bases, there was a span of 11 bases. The CDR3 sequence is 15 residues long. Germline loops: CDR1 SGHDN, CDR2 FVKESK.

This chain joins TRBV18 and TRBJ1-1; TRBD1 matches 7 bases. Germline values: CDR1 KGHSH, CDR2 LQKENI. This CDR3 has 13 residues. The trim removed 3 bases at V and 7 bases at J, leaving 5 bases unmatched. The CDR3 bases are TGTGCCAGCTCACCCCAACGACAGGGTGAAGCTTTCTTT. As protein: CASSPQRQGEAFF.

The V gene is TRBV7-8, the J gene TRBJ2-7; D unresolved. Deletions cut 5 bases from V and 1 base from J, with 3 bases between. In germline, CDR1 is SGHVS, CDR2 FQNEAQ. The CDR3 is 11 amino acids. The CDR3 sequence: CASSRSYEQYF. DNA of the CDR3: TGTGCCAGCAGCCGATCCTACGAGCAGTACTTC.

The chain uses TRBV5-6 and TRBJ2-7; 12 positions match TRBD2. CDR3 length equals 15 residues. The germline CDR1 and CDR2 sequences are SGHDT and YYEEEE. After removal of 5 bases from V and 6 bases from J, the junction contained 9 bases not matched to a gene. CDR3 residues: CASRGLAGTTGEQYF. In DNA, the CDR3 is TGTGCCAGCAGGGGACTAGCGGGCACCACGGGCGAGCAGTACTTC.

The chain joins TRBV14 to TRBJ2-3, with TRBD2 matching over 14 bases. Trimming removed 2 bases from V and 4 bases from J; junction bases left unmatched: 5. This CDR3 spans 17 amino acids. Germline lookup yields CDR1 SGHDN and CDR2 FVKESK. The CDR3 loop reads CASSQPGLAGVSDTQYF. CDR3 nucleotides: TGTGCCAGCAGCCAACCGGGACTAGCGGGAGTTTCAGATACGCAGTATTTT.

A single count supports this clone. This CDR3 reads CRGQGGSEAFF. The CDR3 bases are TGCAGAGGGCAGGGGGGATCTGAAGCTTTCTTT. V usage is TRBV20-1 and J usage is TRBJ1-1; 7 nucleotides agree with TRBD1. CDR3 length: 11 residues. Germline V CDR1 and CDR2: DFQATT, SNEGSKA (reference sequence).

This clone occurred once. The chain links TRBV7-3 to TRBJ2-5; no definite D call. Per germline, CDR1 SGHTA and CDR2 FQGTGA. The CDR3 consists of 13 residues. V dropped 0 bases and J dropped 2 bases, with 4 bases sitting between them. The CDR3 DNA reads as TGTGCCAGCAGCTTAACCATACAAGAGACCCAGTACTTC. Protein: CASSLTIQETQYF. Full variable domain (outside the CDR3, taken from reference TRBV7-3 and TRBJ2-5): GAGVSQTPSNKVTEKGKYVELRCDPISGHTALYWYRQSLGQGPEFLIYFQGTGAADDSGLPNDRFFAVRPEGSVSTLKIQRTERGDSAVYLCASSLTIQETQYFGPGTRLLVL.